Below are 32 T cell receptor beta chains sequenced from a single sample in a study of radiotherapy plus CTLA-4 blockade in lung cancer. Repertoires were generated with immunoSEQ multiplex PCR, while TCRdb's copy carries only in-frame clones and drops some. The sample includes 110,000 or so clones, 65% to 85% of them seen just once. Source: peripheral blood, taken from a patient treated with radiotherapy plus ipilimumab. The receptors were sampled from a human donor with non-small cell lung cancer who had a partial response to radiotherapy plus ipilimumab.

This clone came up once. The CDR3 spells CASSNRDRESVQYF. The CDR3 bases are TGTGCCAGCAGCAACCGGGACAGGGAATCGGTGCAGTACTTC. The chain combines TRBV7-9 with TRBJ2-7; 9 positions match TRBD1. Germline V gene lookup returns CDR1 SEHNR and CDR2 FQNEAQ (reference sequence). The CDR3 runs to 14 residues. Trimming removed 5 bases from V and 9 bases from J; junction bases left unmatched: 11. The complete variable domain, with remaining parts taken from reference TRBV7-9 and TRBJ2-7, reads DTGVSQNPRHKITKRGQNVTFRCDPISEHNRLYWYRQTLGQGPEFLTYFQNEAQLEKSRLLSDRFSAERPKGSFSTLEIQRTEQGDSAMYLCASSNRDRESVQYFGPGTRLTVT.

V gene TRBV5-1 combines with J gene TRBJ1-6, with a tentative D call TRBD1 (5 bases). The CDR3 sequence is 14 residues long. Germline assignment: CDR1 SGHRS and CDR2 YFSETQ. V shed 0 bases and J shed 13 bases, with 14 bases lying between them. CDR3 sequence: CASSLEGPGRPLHF. The DNA of the CDR3 is TGCGCCAGCAGCTTGGAGGGGCCTGGGAGGCCCCTCCACTTT.

This clone has at least ten counts. V is TRBV15 and J is TRBJ1-1, with D possibly being TRBD1 (6 bases). CDR1 is LNHNV and CDR2 is YYDKDF in the germline V gene (reference sequence). The CDR3 spans 15 residues. V was shortened by 0 bases and J by 2 bases, with 10 bases between the two germline ends. DNA of the CDR3: TGTGCCACCAGCAGAGATTTAGGGGGAAACACTGAAGCTTTCTTT. Translation gives CATSRDLGGNTEAFF.

This rearrangement joins TRBV4-3 to TRBJ2-3, with TRBD2 matching 7 bases. CDR1 is LGHNA, CDR2 YSLEER, per germline. The V and J ends lost 4 bases and 7 bases, in that order; junction bases with no gene match: 5. The CDR3 length is 13 residues. Here the CDR3 reads CASSPELAYTQYF. CDR3 DNA: TGCGCCAGCAGCCCCGAACTAGCGTATACGCAGTATTTT.

The chain recombines TRBV6-5 with TRBJ2-7, with TRBD1 identical over 7 bases. This CDR3 comprises 15 residues. The trim removed 7 bases at V and 3 bases at J, leaving 12 bases unmatched. Germline V gene lookup returns CDR1 MNHEY and CDR2 SVGAGI. The CDR3 is CASTPLGTADYEQYF. The CDR3 DNA follows: TGTGCCAGCACCCCATTGGGGACAGCGGACTACGAGCAGTACTTC.

The V gene is TRBV19, the J gene TRBJ2-1; the match to TRBD2 covers 7 bases. Germline assignment: CDR1 LNHDA and CDR2 SQIVND (reference sequence). The CDR3 is 15 residues long. J gave up 0 bases and V 3 bases, and 2 bases lay outside the gene matches. For the CDR3, the DNA is TGTGCCAGTAGTATTAGCGGGTTCTCCTACAATGAGCAGTTCTTC. Amino acid sequence: CASSISGFSYNEQFF.

The chain carries TRBV19 and TRBJ1-1; 7 bases align to TRBD1. With 5 bases clipped from V and 2 bases from J, the junction kept 5 bases outside the gene matches. Germline-derived CDR1 and CDR2 are LNHDA and SQIVND (reference sequence). CDR3 length: 14 amino acids. The CDR3 spells CASSGDRDNTEAFF. The CDR3 DNA reads as TGTGCCAGTAGTGGAGACAGGGATAACACTGAAGCTTTCTTT.

The gene calls are TRBV27 and TRBJ1-5; 10 bases fit TRBD1. The V segment lost 6 bases and the J segment 5 bases; nucleotides outside the gene matches: 7. The germline gives CDR1 MNHEY, CDR2 SMNVEV (reference sequence). This CDR3 comprises 15 residues. The CDR3 sequence: CASSRGQGRDQPQHF. As DNA, the CDR3 is TGTGCCAGCAGCAGGGGACAGGGGAGGGATCAGCCCCAGCATTTT.

The sample holds one count of this clone. The chain employs TRBV18 and TRBJ2-7, with 11 bases fitting TRBD2. The V and J ends lost 6 bases and 3 bases, in that order; junction bases with no gene match: 1. This CDR3 has 13 amino acids. In germline, CDR1 is KGHSH, CDR2 LQKENI. CDR3 coding DNA: TGTGCCAGCTCGACTAGCGGGGTCTACGAGCAGTACGTC. Residues: CASSTSGVYEQYV.

J is TRBJ2-3 and V is TRBV5-4; 12 nucleotides align to TRBD2. Trimming at V came to 1 base and at J to 9 bases, leaving 12 bases not matched to a gene. The CDR3 length is 17 residues. CDR1 and CDR2 from the germline V gene are SGHNT and YYREEE (reference sequence). CDR3 nucleotide sequence: TGTGCCAGCAGCTTGAGTCTAGCGGGAGGGCCGAGGGGGACGCAGTATTTT. Encoded protein: CASSLSLAGGPRGTQYF.

The J gene is TRBJ1-1, the V gene TRBV28, with 9 positions matching TRBD1. Germline trimming cut 6 bases from V and 5 bases from J; bases unmatched to any gene: 10. The CDR3 length is 15 residues. Germline V lookup: CDR1 MDHEN, CDR2 SYDVKM. As DNA, the CDR3 is TGTGCCAGCAGCCAACACGGACAGGGGCGAACTGAAGCTTTCTTT. It yields the protein CASSQHGQGRTEAFF. Drawing the rest from reference TRBV28 and TRBJ1-1, the complete variable domain is DVKVTQSSRYLVKRTGEKVFLECVQDMDHENMFWYRQDPGLGLRLIYFSYDVKMKEKGDIPEGYSVSREKKERFSLILESASTNQTSMYLCASSQHGQGRTEAFFGQGTRLTVV.

This clone was seen a handful of times. The chain couples TRBV10-3 to TRBJ2-7; 7 bases map to TRBD1. V lost 6 bases, J lost 4 bases, and 9 bases stayed unmatched. In germline, CDR1 is ENHRY, CDR2 SYGVKD. This CDR3 is built from 14 residues. CDR3 protein: CAISLRDRVYEQYF. In DNA form, the CDR3 reads TGTGCCATCAGCCTCCGGGACAGAGTTTACGAGCAGTACTTC.

The CDR3 DNA reads as TGTGCCAGCAGCTCGCCCCTGGGCACGCAGTATTTT. Translation gives CASSSPLGTQYF. The chain recombines TRBV14 with TRBJ2-3; D not resolved. The CDR3 contains 12 residues. In germline, CDR1 is SGHDN, CDR2 FVKESK. V lost 5 bases to trimming and J lost 9 bases, with 12 bases between them.

This clone was observed a single time. Other DNA sequences in the sample encode the same CDR3. The gene calls are TRBV2 and TRBJ2-2, with D perhaps TRBD2 (6 bases). CDR1 is SNHLY and CDR2 is FYNNEI in the germline V gene. The CDR3 covers 13 residues. The V end lost 4 bases, the J end lost 4 bases, and 7 bases lay between the germline ends. CDR3 nucleotide sequence: TGTGCCAGCAGTGGGGAGGCCACCGGGGAGCTGTTTTTT. It is translated as CASSGEATGELFF.

By share, this clone counts as medium-sized. The chain is built from TRBV5-4 and TRBJ1-3; the D gene is possibly TRBD1 (5 bases). V lost 1 base to trimming and J lost 2 bases, with 7 bases between them. Germline CDR1 SGHNT, CDR2 YYREEE (reference sequence). This CDR3 is built from 14 residues. The CDR3 nucleotides are TGTGCCAGCAGCTTGCCAGGGCCTGGAAACACCATATATTTT. This codes for CASSLPGPGNTIYF.

The CDR3 DNA reads as TGCGCCAGCAGCAGGGGACAGGGGGGTATTACCTACGAGCAGTACTTC. It codes for CASSRGQGGITYEQYF. V and J are TRBV5-1 and TRBJ2-7, with 11 positions matching TRBD1. Germline values: CDR1 SGHRS, CDR2 YFSETQ. The CDR3 runs to 16 residues. V dropped 4 bases and J dropped 2; count of bases not matched to a gene: 8. The whole variable domain, filled in from reference TRBV5-1 and TRBJ2-7, reads KAGVTQTPRYLIKTRGQQVTLSCSPISGHRSVSWYQQTPGQGLQFLFEYFSETQRNKGNFPGRFSGRQFSNSRSEMNVSTLELGDSALYLCASSRGQGGITYEQYFGPGTRLTVT.

V and J are TRBV5-1 and TRBJ1-1; the D gene is possibly TRBD1 (6 bases). This CDR3 is built from 14 residues. With 4 bases removed from V and 5 bases from J, the gap between germline ends came to 15 bases. The germline CDR1 and CDR2 sequences are SGHRS and YFSETQ. The CDR3 DNA follows: TGCGCCAGCAGCGATCAGGGGTCGGGGACTGAAGCTTTCTTT. Its translation: CASSDQGSGTEAFF.

This chain connects TRBV5-1 to TRBJ2-1; weak D call: TRBD1 (5 bases). V was shortened by 3 bases and J by 0 bases, with 10 bases between the two germline ends. This CDR3 comprises 15 residues. The germline V gene encodes CDR1 SGHRS and CDR2 YFSETQ. CDR3 bases: TGCGCCAGCAGCTCGGACACAAGCTCCTACAATGAGCAGTTCTTC. Its protein product is CASSSDTSSYNEQFF.

The chain uses TRBV4-1 and TRBJ2-5, with D possibly being TRBD2 (6 bases). Trimming took 0 bases from V and 7 from J, leaving 21 bases between them. This CDR3 has 17 amino acids. Germline lookup yields CDR1 MGHRA and CDR2 YSYEKL. Written as DNA, the CDR3 is TGCGCCAGCAGCCAAGATAATTCGGGGACTGAGTATGGGACCCAGTACTTC. Its translation: CASSQDNSGTEYGTQYF.

The chain uses TRBV5-5 and TRBJ1-2, with a tentative D call TRBD1 (6 bases). The CDR3 sequence is 12 residues long. CDR1 is SGHKS, CDR2 YYEKEE, per germline (reference sequence). V lost 7 bases to trimming and J lost 4 bases, with 11 bases between them. CDR3 sequence: CASEGQSYGYTF. The CDR3 nucleotides read TGTGCCAGCGAAGGACAGAGCTATGGCTACACCTTC.

This clone was seen a few times. V gene TRBV10-1 combines with J gene TRBJ2-7; 10 nucleotides match TRBD2. J was trimmed by 2 bases and V by 3 bases; bases with no gene match: 19. The CDR3 consists of 20 residues. Germline CDR1 and CDR2: WNHNN and SYGVQD (reference sequence). The DNA of the CDR3 is TGCGCCAGCAGTGACTTCCCAGAGGGGACTAGCGTTCGAGGGGCCTACGAGCAGTACGTC. Protein product: CASSDFPEGTSVRGAYEQYV.

The table lists this clone with a few counts. The CDR3 protein is CASDRESNQPQHF. In nucleotides, the CDR3 is TGTGCCAGCGACAGGGAGAGCAATCAGCCCCAGCATTTT. The V gene is TRBV6-1, the J gene TRBJ1-5; 7 bases align to TRBD1. Trimming at V came to 8 bases and at J to 1 base, leaving 2 bases not matched to a gene. The length of the CDR3 is 13 residues. CDR1 and CDR2 (germline): MNHNS, SASEGT.

This clone has just one count. The rearrangement joins TRBV27 to TRBJ2-1, with D possibly matching TRBD1 (6 bases). The CDR3 is made up of 13 amino acids. The V end lost 5 bases, the J end lost 12 bases, and 17 bases lay between the germline ends. Germline loops: CDR1 MNHEY, CDR2 SMNVEV (reference sequence). The chain's CDR3 is CASSALQGIGQFF. The CDR3 DNA reads as TGTGCCAGCAGTGCCCTACAGGGCATCGGGCAGTTCTTC.

The chain has TRBV28 and TRBJ2-2; D ambiguous. The CDR3 length is 15 residues. The germline gives CDR1 MDHEN, CDR2 SYDVKM. V lost 4 bases, J lost 1 base, and 10 bases lay in between. CDR3 coding DNA: TGTGCCAGCAGTTCCCTAAATCTGAACACCGGGGAGCTGTTTTTT. As protein: CASSSLNLNTGELFF.

This clone is a singleton in its sample. The chain has TRBV9 and TRBJ2-3; maybe TRBD2 (6 bases). Between the trimmed V and J ends, which lost 3 bases and 2 bases, there was a span of 13 bases. The CDR3 runs to 15 residues. CDR1 SGDLS and CDR2 YYNGEE come from the germline V gene. The CDR3 region is CASSATGETTDTQYF. CDR3 DNA sequence: TGTGCCAGCAGCGCGACGGGGGAGACCACAGATACGCAGTATTTT.

The chain joins TRBV6-4 to TRBJ1-1; 7 positions match TRBD1. This CDR3 comprises 14 residues. J lost 1 base, V lost 6 bases, and 5 bases had no gene match. In germline, CDR1 is MRHNA, CDR2 SNTAGT. The CDR3 nucleotides are TGTGCCAGCAGGAACAGGGGACCGAACACTGAAGCTTTCTTT. This translates into CASRNRGPNTEAFF.

Only a few counts were recorded for this clone. The chain has TRBV5-1 and TRBJ1-2; 7 nucleotides line up with TRBD1. From germline, CDR1 is SGHRS and CDR2 YFSETQ. V dropped 0 bases and J dropped 3; count of bases not matched to a gene: 2. This CDR3 spans 14 amino acids. This CDR3 is CASSLEGADYGYTF. CDR3 nucleotide sequence: TGCGCCAGCAGCTTGGAGGGGGCTGACTATGGCTACACCTTC. Complete variable domain (other parts from reference TRBV5-1 and TRBJ1-2): KAGVTQTPRYLIKTRGQQVTLSCSPISGHRSVSWYQQTPGQGLQFLFEYFSETQRNKGNFPGRFSGRQFSNSRSEMNVSTLELGDSALYLCASSLEGADYGYTFGSGTRLTVV.

The rearrangement uses TRBV19 and TRBJ2-2, with D maybe TRBD1 (7 bases). V lost 5 bases to trimming and J lost 4 bases, with 14 bases between them. CDR3 length: 15 residues. Per the germline V gene, CDR1 is LNHDA and CDR2 is SQIVND (reference sequence). This CDR3 reads CASSSQGGITGELFF. As DNA, the CDR3 is TGTGCCAGTAGTTCGCAGGGGGGCATCACCGGGGAGCTGTTTTTT.

This chain connects TRBV9 to TRBJ1-2, with 7 bases lining up with TRBD1. This CDR3 has 18 amino acids. The ends lost 4 bases at V and 8 bases at J; junction bases unmatched: 23. Germline V gene lookup returns CDR1 SGDLS and CDR2 YYNGEE. The CDR3: CASSSLPGQSPWDQGYTF. The CDR3 nucleotides read TGTGCCAGCAGCTCCCTCCCGGGACAGTCCCCTTGGGATCAGGGCTACACCTTC. The full variable domain, in which reference TRBV9 and TRBJ1-2 provide the parts outside the CDR3, is DSGVTQTPKHLITATGQRVTLRCSPRSGDLSVYWYQQSLDQGLQFLIQYYNGEERAKGNILERFSAQQFPDLHSELNLSSLELGDSALYFCASSSLPGQSPWDQGYTFGSGTRLTVV.

The rearrangement links TRBV15 to TRBJ1-4, with D maybe TRBD1 (5 bases). Germline lookup yields CDR1 LNHNV and CDR2 YYDKDF (reference sequence). The V gene lost 4 bases and the J gene lost 5 bases, with 8 bases spanning the gap. The length of the CDR3 is 13 residues. CDR3 nucleotide sequence: TGTGCCACCAGCATTAACAGGAATGAAAAACTGTTTTTT. Residues: CATSINRNEKLFF.

The chain is built from TRBV7-8 and TRBJ1-1; TRBD1 agrees at 7 bases. CDR1 SGHVS and CDR2 FQNEAQ come from the germline V gene. The CDR3 extends over 14 amino acids. The V segment lost 1 base and the J segment 6 bases; nucleotides outside the gene matches: 5. The CDR3 reads CASSLEGARAEAFF. CDR3 in DNA: TGTGCCAGCAGCTTAGAGGGGGCTCGGGCTGAAGCTTTCTTT.

The genes are TRBV14 and TRBJ2-1; the D gene is possibly TRBD1 (5 bases). Trimming cost V 0 bases and J 4 bases, with 22 bases left between them. The CDR3 contains 19 residues. Germline V gene sequence: CDR1 SGHDN, CDR2 FVKESK. CDR3 DNA sequence: TGTGCCAGCAGCCAAGAAGGGGTCCCTCGCTTCTCCTTTTACAATGAGCAGTTCTTC. It specifies CASSQEGVPRFSFYNEQFF.